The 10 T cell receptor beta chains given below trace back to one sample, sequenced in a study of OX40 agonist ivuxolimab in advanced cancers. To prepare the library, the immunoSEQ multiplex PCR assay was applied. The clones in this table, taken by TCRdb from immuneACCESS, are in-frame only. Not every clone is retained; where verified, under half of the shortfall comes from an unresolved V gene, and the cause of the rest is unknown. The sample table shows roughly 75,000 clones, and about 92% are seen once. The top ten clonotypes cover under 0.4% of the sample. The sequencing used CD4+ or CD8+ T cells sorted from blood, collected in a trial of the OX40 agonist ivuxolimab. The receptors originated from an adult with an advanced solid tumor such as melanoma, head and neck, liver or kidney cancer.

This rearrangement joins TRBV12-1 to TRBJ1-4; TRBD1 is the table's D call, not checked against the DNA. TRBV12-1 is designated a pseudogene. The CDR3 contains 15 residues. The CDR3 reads CASSFNRVEGEKLFF. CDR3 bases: TGTGCCAGCAGCTTTAACAGGGTTGAGGGAGAAAAACTGTTTTTT.

The CDR3 loop is CASSLFNEQFF. The CDR3 DNA sequence: TGTGCCAGCAGTTTATTCAATGAGCAGTTCTTC. The chain carries TRBV28 and TRBJ2-1; D is unresolved. This CDR3 spans 11 amino acids. Deletions cut 1 base from V and 6 bases from J, with 1 base between. CDR1 is MDHEN and CDR2 is SYDVKM in the germline V gene.

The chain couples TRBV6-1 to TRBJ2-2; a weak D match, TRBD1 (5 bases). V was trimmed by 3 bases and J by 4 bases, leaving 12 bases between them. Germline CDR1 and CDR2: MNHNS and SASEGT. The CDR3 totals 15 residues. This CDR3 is CASSDQGRVTGELFF. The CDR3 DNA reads TGTGCCAGCAGTGATCAGGGCAGGGTCACCGGGGAGCTGTTTTTT.

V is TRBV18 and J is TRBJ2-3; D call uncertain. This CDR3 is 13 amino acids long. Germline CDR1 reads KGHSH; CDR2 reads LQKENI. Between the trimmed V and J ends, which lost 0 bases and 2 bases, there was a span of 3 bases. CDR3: CASSPPITDTQYF. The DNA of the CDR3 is TGTGCCAGCTCACCACCGATCACAGATACGCAGTATTTT. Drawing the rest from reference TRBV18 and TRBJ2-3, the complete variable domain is NAGVMQNPRHLVRRRGQEARLRCSPMKGHSHVYWYRQLPEEGLKFMVYLQKENIIDESGMPKERFSAEFPKEGPSILRIQQVVRGDSAAYFCASSPPITDTQYFGPGTRLTVL.

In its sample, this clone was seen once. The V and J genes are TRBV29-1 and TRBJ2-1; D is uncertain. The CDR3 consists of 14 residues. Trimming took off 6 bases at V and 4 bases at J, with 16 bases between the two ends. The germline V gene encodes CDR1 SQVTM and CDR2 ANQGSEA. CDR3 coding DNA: TGCAGCGTAGTCGACACGGACCTTTACAATGAGCAGTTCTTC. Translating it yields CSVVDTDLYNEQFF.

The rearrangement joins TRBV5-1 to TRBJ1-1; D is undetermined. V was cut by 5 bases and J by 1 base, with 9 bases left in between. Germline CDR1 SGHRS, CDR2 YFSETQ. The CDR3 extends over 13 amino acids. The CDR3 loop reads CASSLRGNTEAFF. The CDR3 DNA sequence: TGCGCCAGCAGTTTGAGAGGGAACACTGAAGCTTTCTTT.

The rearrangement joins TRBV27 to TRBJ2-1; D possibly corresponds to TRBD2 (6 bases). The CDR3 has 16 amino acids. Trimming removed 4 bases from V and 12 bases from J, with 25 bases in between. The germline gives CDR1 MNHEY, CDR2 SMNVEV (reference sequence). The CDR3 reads CASSSLISRGYGVQFF. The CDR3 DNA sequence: TGTGCCAGCAGTTCGTTAATATCCCGGGGGTATGGGGTGCAGTTCTTC.

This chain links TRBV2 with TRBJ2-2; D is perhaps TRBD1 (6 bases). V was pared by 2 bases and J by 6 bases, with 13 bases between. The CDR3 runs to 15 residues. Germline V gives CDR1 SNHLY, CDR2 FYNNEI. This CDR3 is CASSEIQGSAGELFF. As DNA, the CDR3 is TGTGCCAGCAGTGAAATCCAGGGGTCCGCCGGGGAGCTGTTTTTT.

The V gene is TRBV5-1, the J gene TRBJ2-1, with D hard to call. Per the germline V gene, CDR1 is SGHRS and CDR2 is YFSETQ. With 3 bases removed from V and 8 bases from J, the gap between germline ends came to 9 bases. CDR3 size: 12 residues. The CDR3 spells CASSSTQYEQFF. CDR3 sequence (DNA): TGCGCCAGCAGCTCCACCCAGTATGAGCAGTTCTTC.

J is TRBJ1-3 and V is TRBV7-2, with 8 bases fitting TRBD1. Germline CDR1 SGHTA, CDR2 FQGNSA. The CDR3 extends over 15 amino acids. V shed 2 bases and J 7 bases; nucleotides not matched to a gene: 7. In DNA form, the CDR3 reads TGTGCCAGCAGCTTAATCGCAGGGGGCTGGAACACCATATATTTT. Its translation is CASSLIAGGWNTIYF.